This TCR beta chain stems from a study of T cell changes during pregnancy in multiple sclerosis. The table came from immunoSEQ multiplex PCR; TCRdb's copy has only in-frame clones and leaves some out. In the table there are fewer than 85,000 clones, around 92% of which are singletons. Germline trimming cut 3 bases from V and 7 bases from J; bases unmatched to any gene: 8. The CDR3 totals 14 residues. Germline V gives CDR1 GTSNPN, CDR2 SVGIG (reference sequence). The material was peripheral blood, obtained in the third trimester of pregnancy. V and J are TRBV30 and TRBJ1-5; TRBD1 agrees at 8 bases. The clonotype originates from a female donor in good health, enrolled as a control in a pregnancy study. As DNA, the CDR3 is TGTGCCTGGAGCCCAGACAGGGGCGGACAGCCCCAGCATTTT. Translating gives CAWSPDRGGQPQHF.